This TCR beta chain was identified during a study of T cell repertoires in cytomegalovirus infection. Study information: CMV epitopes that were recently identified and HLA-C-restricted were used alongside well-studied HLA-B-restricted ones. Study-wide results and limits: Summed frequency of shared TCR beta families picked out CMV carriers who also had the relevant HLA.

For this clonotype: Its antigen is not identified.

TCRdb analysed the reads with MiXCR anew, one entry per CDR3 protein. There are hundreds of thousands of distinct CDR3 sequences in the sample; less than 35% occur only once, and more than 12% lies in the top ten. CDR3 size: 17 residues. The ends were cut back, 1 base at V and 3 bases at J, with 19 bases in the middle. CDR1 and CDR2 (germline): LGHNA, YNFKEQ. The rearrangement uses TRBV4-2 and TRBJ2-7; D may be TRBD1 or TRBD2 (5 bases each). The receptor comes from a human donor in good health (CMV status not recorded). Some clones in this sample may be carry-over from other donors' samples. Here the sequenced sample was cultured CD8+ T cells from PBMCs, taken from culture after CMV antigen stimulation. In DNA, the CDR3 is TGTGCCAGCAGCCAAGGGTTCCAGGGTGGGGACGACTACGAGCAGTACTTC. Translation: CASSQGFQGGDDYEQYF.